The 18 T cell receptor beta chains below come from one sample, sequenced in a study of T cell responses to AZD1222 COVID-19 vaccine. Here immunoSEQ multiplex PCR was the method, and the copy in TCRdb shows in-frame clones only, minus some. The sample has about 160,000 clones, about 91% seen once. Sequenced material: peripheral blood, taken on day 0 of MenACWY control vaccination. The receptors were sampled from an adult in good health.

About this clone itself: This specimen includes other DNA sequences encoding the same CDR3. This sequence joins TRBV27 and TRBJ1-1, with unresolved D. The CDR3 extends over 11 amino acids. The germline CDR1 and CDR2 sequences are MNHEY and SMNVEV (reference sequence). With 6 bases removed from V and 8 bases from J, the gap between germline ends came to 10 bases. CDR3 region: CASSSGGEAFF. Written as DNA, the CDR3 is TGTGCCAGCAGCTCGGGCGGGGAAGCTTTCTTT.

The J gene is TRBJ2-2, the V gene TRBV28, with a possible D match to TRBD1 (6 bases). V was trimmed by 7 bases and J by 0 bases, leaving 12 bases between them. Germline values: CDR1 MDHEN, CDR2 SYDVKM. The CDR3 is 15 residues long. CDR3 sequence: CASTVTGANTGELFF. CDR3 in DNA: TGTGCCAGCACCGTGACAGGAGCGAACACCGGGGAGCTGTTTTTT.

The chain is built from TRBV19 and TRBJ1-1, with D perhaps matching TRBD1 (5 bases). V dropped 5 bases and J dropped 3 bases, with 10 bases sitting between them. Germline V gene data show CDR1 as LNHDA and CDR2 as SQIVND (reference sequence). CDR3 length: 13 amino acids. DNA of the CDR3: TGTGCCAGTAGTTATGGCAGGGACACTGAAGCTTTCTTT. It translates to CASSYGRDTEAFF.

The CDR3 bases are TGCAGCGTTGAATATGTGGACACGGGCTACGAGCAGTACTTC. Translation: CSVEYVDTGYEQYF. The V call is TRBV29-1, the J call TRBJ2-7; D might be TRBD1 (5 bases). This CDR3 has 14 residues. Trimming stripped 2 bases from V and 3 bases from J, with 14 bases between. Germline V lookup: CDR1 SQVTM, CDR2 ANQGSEA.

The J gene is TRBJ2-5, the V gene TRBV12-3 or TRBV12-4; no clear D. The CDR3 length is 13 residues. Trimming took 2 bases from V and 4 from J, leaving 8 bases between them. This chain's CDR3 is CASSLPPPETQYF. In DNA, the CDR3 is TGTGCCAGCAGTTTACCGCCCCCAGAGACCCAGTACTTC.

This rearrangement joins TRBV30 to TRBJ1-3; possibly TRBD1 for D (5 bases). The CDR3 runs to 14 residues. V was cut by 2 bases and J by 3 bases, with 11 bases left in between. Germline CDR1 and CDR2: GTSNPN and SVGIG (reference sequence). CDR3: CAWSRGRDGNTIYF. The CDR3 coding sequence is TGTGCCTGGAGTCGGGGGAGAGATGGAAACACCATATATTTT. The full variable domain, completed using reference TRBV30 and TRBJ1-3, is SQTIHQWPATLVQPVGSPLSLECTVEGTSNPNLYWYRQAAGRGLQLLFYSVGIGQISSEVPQNLSASRPQDRQFILSSKKLLLSDSGFYLCAWSRGRDGNTIYFGEGSWLTVV.

V is TRBV5-1 and J is TRBJ1-5, with D tentatively TRBD1 (5 bases). The germline V gene encodes CDR1 SGHRS and CDR2 YFSETQ. V was trimmed by 0 bases and J by 10 bases, leaving 8 bases between them. The CDR3 spans 12 residues. Here the CDR3 reads CASSLVGGPQHF. For the CDR3, the DNA is TGCGCCAGCAGCTTGGTGGGGGGTCCCCAGCATTTT.

The chain is built from TRBV19 and TRBJ2-1; D might be TRBD1 or TRBD2, each matching 6 bases. The V end lost 6 bases, the J end lost 6 bases, and 21 bases lay between the germline ends. The CDR3 extends over 16 amino acids. Germline-derived CDR1 and CDR2 are LNHDA and SQIVND (reference sequence). The CDR3 DNA reads TGTGCCAGTAGCGCTAAGACGGGGGCCGGGTTCAATGAGCAGTTCTTC. Translating it yields CASSAKTGAGFNEQFF.

The rearrangement uses TRBV29-1 and TRBJ1-4, with D tentatively TRBD1 (5 bases). V was pared by 7 bases and J by 6 bases, with 15 bases between. The CDR3 sequence is 13 residues long. Looked up from germline, CDR1 is SQVTM and CDR2 is ANQGSEA. The CDR3 DNA is TGCAGCGGCCGAAGGGGAGTTCATGAAAAACTGTTTTTT. Its protein product is CSGRRGVHEKLFF.

The rearrangement links TRBV7-8 to TRBJ2-7; D is uncertain. This CDR3 is 15 amino acids long. In germline, CDR1 is SGHVS, CDR2 FQNEAQ. Trimming removed 2 bases at V and 4 bases at J, with 15 bases between. CDR3 loop: CASSLLSDQTYEQYF. The CDR3 DNA reads TGTGCCAGCAGCTTACTCTCGGACCAAACTTACGAGCAGTACTTC.

The V and J genes are TRBV1 and TRBJ2-3; the D segment call TRBD2 is taken from the table without a DNA check. TRBV1 is a pseudogene locus. CDR3 size: 13 residues. The CDR3 spells CTRKREVPDTQYF. CDR3 DNA sequence: TGCACCAGGAAGCGGGAGGTTCCAGATACGCAGTATTTT.

The V call is TRBV5-4, the J call TRBJ1-2, with D possibly TRBD1 on 5 matching bases. V lost 4 bases and J 8 bases, leaving 21 bases between the germline ends. CDR3 length: 15 amino acids. The germline V gene encodes CDR1 SGHNT and CDR2 YYREEE (reference sequence). CDR3 sequence: CASSEGEGESIGYTF. CDR3 bases: TGTGCCAGCAGCGAAGGTGAAGGGGAGAGTATCGGCTACACCTTC.

The chain recombines TRBV6-2 or TRBV6-3 with TRBJ1-2; D is uncertain. This CDR3 has 14 residues. Germline values: CDR1 MNHEY, CDR2 SVGEGT. V shed 5 bases and J shed 4 bases, with 14 bases lying between them. The CDR3 DNA sequence: TGTGCCAGCAGTAGGATTCAAGACCCCTATGGCTACACCTTC. Amino acids: CASSRIQDPYGYTF.

This clone was recorded once. The chain couples TRBV10-3 to TRBJ2-3; 7 bases are shared with TRBD1. The CDR3 contains 13 residues. Trimming at V came to 6 bases and at J to 6 bases, leaving 6 bases not matched to a gene. CDR1 and CDR2 (germline): ENHRY, SYGVKD. The chain's CDR3 is CAISRQGSDTQYF. The CDR3 nucleotides are TGTGCCATCAGCCGACAGGGCTCCGATACGCAGTATTTT.

V and J are TRBV6-2 or TRBV6-3 and TRBJ1-1; TRBD1 matches 11 bases. The germline V gene has CDR1 MNHEY and CDR2 SVGEGT. The CDR3 runs to 16 residues. V lost 5 bases, J lost 3 bases, and 8 bases stayed unmatched. CDR3 amino acids: CASSPSRTGGYTEAFF. CDR3 coding DNA: TGTGCCAGCAGTCCCTCCAGGACAGGGGGCTACACTGAAGCTTTCTTT.

The rearrangement uses TRBV28 and TRBJ1-2; 10 nucleotides agree with TRBD1. After removal of 5 bases from V and 7 bases from J, the junction contained 10 bases not matched to a gene. Germline CDR1 reads MDHEN; CDR2 reads SYDVKM. This CDR3 region has 15 residues. The CDR3 DNA reads as TGTGCCAGCAGTACCCTCGGGACAGGGGCCGTTGGCTACACCTTC. It codes for CASSTLGTGAVGYTF.

The chain couples TRBV6-5 to TRBJ1-2; possible D gene TRBD1, 6 bases. The CDR3 totals 14 residues. Germline CDR1 and CDR2: MNHEY and SVGAGI. The V and J ends lost 5 bases and 3 bases respectively, with 13 bases between them. The CDR3: CASSTQTGDYGYTF. For the CDR3, the DNA is TGTGCCAGCAGTACCCAGACAGGTGACTATGGCTACACCTTC.

V gene TRBV10-2 combines with J gene TRBJ1-4; D is uncertain. Trimming left V 3 bases short and J 6 bases short, with 8 bases between. CDR1 and CDR2 (germline): WSHSY, SAAADI. The CDR3 contains 13 residues. CDR3 DNA sequence: TGCGCCAGCAGTGACGCCGGCCATGAAAAACTGTTTTTT. This sequence encodes CASSDAGHEKLFF.